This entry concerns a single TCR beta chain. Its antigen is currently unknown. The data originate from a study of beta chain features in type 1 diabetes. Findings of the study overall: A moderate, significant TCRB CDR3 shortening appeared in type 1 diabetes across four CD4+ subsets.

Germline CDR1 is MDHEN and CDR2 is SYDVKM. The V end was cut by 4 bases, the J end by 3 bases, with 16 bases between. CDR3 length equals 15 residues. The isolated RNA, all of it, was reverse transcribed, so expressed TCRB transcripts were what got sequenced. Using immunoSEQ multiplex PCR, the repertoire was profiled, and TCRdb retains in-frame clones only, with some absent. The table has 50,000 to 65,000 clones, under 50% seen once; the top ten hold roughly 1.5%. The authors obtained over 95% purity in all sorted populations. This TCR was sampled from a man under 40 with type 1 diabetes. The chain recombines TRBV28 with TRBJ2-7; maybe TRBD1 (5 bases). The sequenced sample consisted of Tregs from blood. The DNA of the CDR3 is TGTGCCAGCAGTTCGCATCCTCAGGGTGTCTACGAGCAGTACTTC. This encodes CASSSHPQGVYEQYF.